The rows below give T cell receptor beta chains drawn from one sample of a study of CD8+ T cells in alopecia areata. TCRdb's table, derived via immunoSEQ multiplex PCR, lists solely in-frame clones and lacks some. The sample holds 70,000 or so clones; roughly 57% are singletons and the top ten take approximately 19%. This specimen was CD8+ T cells sorted from blood, taken at week 0. Every receptor here comes from a human donor with alopecia areata. Both conserved end residues are part of each CDR3. D genes are given only for firm matches. Not every row has a clone size; where given, it reads once, few, many or a size class.

>NA|TRBV19|13|few|TRBJ1-1
CASSIAPNTEAFF
TGTGCCAGTAGTATAGCTCCGAACACTGAAGCTTTCTTT
>NA|TRBV5-1|14|once|TRBJ2-7
CASSLSRGEYEQYF
TGCGCCAGCAGCTTGAGCAGGGGGGAGTACGAGCAGTACTTC
>TRBD2|TRBV2|15|NA|TRBJ2-3
CASSEGGAGTDTQYF
TGTGCCAGCAGTGAGGGGGGAGCGGGGACAGATACGCAGTATTTT
>NA|TRBV9|15|few|TRBJ2-7
CASSIREGIAYEQYF
TGTGCCAGCAGCATCCGAGAGGGAATAGCCTACGAGCAGTACTTC
>NA|TRBV13|15|NA|TRBJ1-4
CASSLGTVGNEKLFF
TGTGCCAGCAGCTTAGGGACAGTCGGGAATGAAAAACTGTTTTTT
>TRBD1|TRBV27|14|NA|TRBJ1-2
CATTSDRGSYGYTF
TGTGCCACCACGAGCGACAGGGGCTCCTATGGCTACACCTTC
>NA|TRBV27|14|NA|TRBJ1-4
CASSSTGADEKLFF
TGTGCCAGCAGTTCGACAGGTGCGGATGAAAAACTGTTTTTT
>NA|TRBV4-3|16|NA|TRBJ1-2
CASSQDLPPRYYGYTF
TGCGCCAGCAGCCAAGACCTCCCGCCGCGGTACTATGGCTACACCTTC
>NA|TRBV27|15|NA|TRBJ1-1
CASSPLVFGVTEAFF
TGTGCCAGCAGTCCCCTCGTCTTCGGGGTTACTGAAGCTTTCTTT
>TRBD2|TRBV25-1|12|NA|TRBJ2-1
CASSELAEEQFF
TGTGCCAGCAGTGAACTAGCGGAAGAGCAGTTCTTC
>NA|TRBV27|11|few|TRBJ1-2
CASSGAYGYTF
TGTGCCAGCAGTGGGGCTTATGGCTACACCTTC
>NA|TRBV30|13|NA|TRBJ1-2
CACREESYYGYTF
TGTGCCTGCCGGGAGGAGAGCTACTATGGCTACACCTTC
>NA|TRBV15|15|NA|TRBJ2-5
CATSRAPGPQETQYF
TGTGCCACCAGCAGAGCGCCGGGACCACAAGAGACCCAGTACTTC
>NA|TRBV19|12|few|TRBJ2-2
CASRLNTGELFF
TGTGCCAGTAGACTCAACACCGGGGAGCTGTTTTTT